Sequencing of this T cell receptor beta chain was carried out in a study of graft-versus-host responses after intestinal transplantation. Study-level information: Anti-thymocyte globulin served as induction for all recipients, who then took tacrolimus and steroids for roughly 3 years.

Clones were sequenced by immunoSEQ multiplex PCR, and TCRdb holds only the in-frame ones, with some missing. This repertoire shows some 13,000 clones, 35% to 40% found once; its top ten account for 15%. The researchers put approximately 200,000 CFSE-labeled responder cells into plates with approximately 200,000 irradiated, violet-dye-labeled stimulator cells. At the end of the reaction, proliferating CFSE-low CD3+CD4+ and CD3+CD8+ responders were sorted. CDR1 and CDR2 from the germline V gene are SGHKS and YYEKEE (reference sequence). J gave up 5 bases and V 0 bases, and 6 bases lay outside the gene matches. This CDR3 comprises 15 residues.

Sequences were derived from alloreactive CD8+ T cells from a mixed lymphocyte reaction culture, sampled before intestinal transplant. Specified subset: CFSE-low proliferating T cells sorted from approximately 6-day pre-transplant mixed lymphocyte reaction (GvH or HvG direction). The clonotype comes from a human patient who received an intestinal transplant. The chain employs TRBV5-5 and TRBJ2-5; TRBD2 agrees at 8 bases. The CDR3 DNA follows: TGTGCCAGCAGCTTGGTGATAGCGGGACGGGAGACCCAGTACTTC. It encodes CASSLVIAGRETQYF.